Shown below are 27 T cell receptor beta chains from a single sample sequenced in a study of T cell responses to AZD1222 COVID-19 vaccine (dated by TCRdb to about 2021). The library was prepared using the immunoSEQ multiplex PCR assay. The table comes from immuneACCESS by way of TCRdb, which keeps in-frame sequences with V and J called. Part of the clones is missing from these tables; in studies checked, under half for an unresolved V gene and the rest for unknown reasons. Within this sample are approximately 160,000 clones, with 90% to 95% of them counted one time only. The biggest ten clones account for 4.5% to 5.5% of the sample. Read against the paper, the sample's time point label means: about 28 days (+/-7) after the second vaccine dose. The specimen comprised peripheral blood, sampled 28 days after the second AZD1222 dose. The receptors here all came from an adult who received the AZD1222 COVID-19 vaccine.

The CDR3 sequence: CASSYGREHYEQYF. DNA for the CDR3: TGTGCCAGCAGTTACGGCAGGGAACACTACGAGCAGTACTTC. The J gene is TRBJ2-7, the V gene TRBV6-2 or TRBV6-3, with a tentative D call TRBD1 (5 bases). This CDR3 region has 14 residues. CDR1 and CDR2 from the germline V gene are MNHEY and SVGEGT. The V gene lost 2 bases and the J gene lost 3 bases, with 11 bases spanning the gap.

The gene calls are TRBV18 and TRBJ2-7, with D possibly being TRBD2 (6 bases). The CDR3 covers 14 residues. Trimming removed 0 bases from V and 3 bases from J, with 9 bases in between. Germline loops: CDR1 KGHSH, CDR2 LQKENI. The CDR3 coding sequence is TGTGCCAGCTCACCACCCGTAGCGGTCTACGAGCAGTACTTC. Protein sequence: CASSPPVAVYEQYF.

This clone has a handful of counts. The chain employs TRBV5-1 and TRBJ2-2; 10 bases are a match to TRBD2. Germline CDR1 is SGHRS and CDR2 is YFSETQ. The V segment lost 0 bases and the J segment 5 bases; nucleotides outside the gene matches: 4. The CDR3 covers 16 residues. The CDR3 reads CASSLAVAGGTGELFF. The CDR3 DNA is TGCGCCAGCAGCTTGGCGGTAGCGGGAGGTACCGGGGAGCTGTTTTTT.

The chain joins TRBV28 to TRBJ1-2, with 7 bases aligning to TRBD1. The V gene's germline CDR1 is MDHEN and CDR2 SYDVKM. The CDR3 spans 17 residues. With 4 bases clipped from V and 4 bases from J, the junction kept 15 bases outside the gene matches. The CDR3: CASSSTRGQLPVYGYTF. For the CDR3, the DNA is TGTGCCAGCAGTTCCACCCGGGGACAGCTCCCGGTCTATGGCTACACCTTC.

The chain links TRBV9 to TRBJ2-1; D is perhaps TRBD1 or TRBD2 (5 bases each). The CDR3 extends over 17 amino acids. CDR1 is SGDLS, CDR2 YYNGEE, per germline. V dropped 1 base and J dropped 0 bases, with 14 bases sitting between them. The DNA for the CDR3 is TGTGCCAGCAGCGTACATTTGGGGGACCCCTCCTACAATGAGCAGTTCTTC. Its translation: CASSVHLGDPSYNEQFF.

The V gene is TRBV9, the J gene TRBJ2-2; possible D gene TRBD2, 5 bases. Trimming took off 4 bases at V and 0 bases at J, with 16 bases between the two ends. Germline CDR1 reads SGDLS; CDR2 reads YYNGEE. CDR3 length: 17 residues. The CDR3 region is CASSSPPSGTNTGELFF. CDR3 sequence (DNA): TGTGCCAGCAGCTCGCCCCCCAGCGGAACGAACACCGGGGAGCTGTTTTTT. Supplemented by reference TRBV9 and TRBJ2-2, the full variable domain reads DSGVTQTPKHLITATGQRVTLRCSPRSGDLSVYWYQQSLDQGLQFLIQYYNGEERAKGNILERFSAQQFPDLHSELNLSSLELGDSALYFCASSSPPSGTNTGELFFGEGSRLTVL.

The chain has TRBV18 and TRBJ2-3; 9 nucleotides align to TRBD1. Trimming removed 0 bases from V and 4 bases from J; junction bases left unmatched: 2. Germline V CDR1 and CDR2: KGHSH, LQKENI. There are 15 residues in the CDR3. CDR3 nucleotide sequence: TGTGCCAGCTCACCACCTACAGGGGGCGCAGATACGCAGTATTTT. It codes for CASSPPTGGADTQYF.

The CDR3 here is CASSASPPSNEQFF. CDR3 in DNA: TGTGCCAGCAGTGCATCGCCCCCTAGCAATGAGCAGTTCTTC. This chain connects TRBV2 to TRBJ2-1; no firm D call. Germline V gene data show CDR1 as SNHLY and CDR2 as FYNNEI. The CDR3 is made up of 14 amino acids. Trimming pared 4 bases from V and 6 bases from J, leaving 13 bases between.

The chain joins TRBV29-1 to TRBJ1-1, with D possibly being TRBD1 (6 bases). The V end was cut by 6 bases, the J end by 0 bases, with 17 bases between. The CDR3 is 15 residues long. The germline gives CDR1 SQVTM, CDR2 ANQGSEA. CDR3: CSVGGRTELNTEAFF. CDR3 nucleotides: TGCAGCGTGGGGGGACGGACAGAATTGAACACTGAAGCTTTCTTT.

The rearrangement joins TRBV28 to TRBJ1-2; no definite D call. Trimming cost V 6 bases and J 4 bases, with 15 bases left between them. CDR1 and CDR2 (germline): MDHEN, SYDVKM. The CDR3 contains 14 residues. The CDR3: CASSGGLQIYGYTF. Here the CDR3 DNA reads TGTGCCAGCAGCGGCGGGCTGCAAATCTATGGCTACACCTTC.

The chain recombines TRBV29-1 with TRBJ2-1, with 9 bases identical to TRBD1. V was clipped by 4 bases and J by 4 bases; unmatched bases: 5. The CDR3 has 14 amino acids. Germline V gene sequence: CDR1 SQVTM, CDR2 ANQGSEA. This CDR3 reads CSVAYRGQYNEQFF. CDR3 sequence (DNA): TGCAGCGTTGCTTACAGGGGGCAATACAATGAGCAGTTCTTC.

J is TRBJ2-1 and V is TRBV19, with D perhaps matching TRBD2 (6 bases). The CDR3 length is 15 residues. The V end lost 1 base, the J end lost 7 bases, and 14 bases lay between the germline ends. The germline V gene has CDR1 LNHDA and CDR2 SQIVND (reference sequence). CDR3 coding DNA: TGTGCCAGTAGTATAGTGGTAGCGGACGGGAATGAGCAGTTCTTC. This codes for CASSIVVADGNEQFF.

This clone was seen a few times. The rearrangement links TRBV6-6 to TRBJ2-1; 14 bases are shared with TRBD2. The J segment lost 7 bases and the V segment lost 8 bases, leaving 7 bases of the junction unmatched. The germline CDR1 and CDR2 sequences are MNHNY and SVGAGI (reference sequence). The CDR3 is made up of 15 amino acids. The CDR3 nucleotides are TGTGCCAGCCTGGGACTAGCGGGGGACTATAATGAGCAGTTCTTC. Its translation: CASLGLAGDYNEQFF.

The V and J genes are TRBV14 and TRBJ2-2; no definite D call. CDR1 and CDR2 from the germline V gene are SGHDN and FVKESK. V gave up 3 bases and J gave up 1 base, with 6 bases separating them. There are 14 residues in the CDR3. This chain's CDR3 is CASSHEVNTGELFF. The CDR3 DNA reads TGTGCCAGCAGCCACGAGGTGAACACCGGGGAGCTGTTTTTT.

Comments on this clone: A read error may produce the germline difference seen at one junction end. The chain has TRBV28 and TRBJ1-6; TRBD1 matches at 8 bases. Germline V gene data show CDR1 as MDHEN and CDR2 as SYDVKM. The CDR3 runs 15 residues. The CDR3 DNA follows: TGTGCCAGCAGTCCGAAGACAGGGGTCAATTCCCCCCTCCACTTT. Translation: CASSPKTGVNSPLHF.

This clone was detected once. The V and J genes are TRBV27 and TRBJ2-7; TRBD2 agrees at 11 bases. CDR3 length: 16 amino acids. Per the germline V gene, CDR1 is MNHEY and CDR2 is SMNVEV (reference sequence). Losses at the gene ends were 6 bases for V and 5 bases for J; bases not matched to a gene: 12. For the CDR3, the DNA is TGTGCCAGCAGCCCCGGGACTAGCGGTCTAGGGCACGAGCAGTACTTC. Protein product: CASSPGTSGLGHEQYF.

The chain is built from TRBV18 and TRBJ1-1; D is perhaps TRBD1 (5 bases). Trimming took off 5 bases at V and 1 base at J, with 14 bases between the two ends. This CDR3 is 15 amino acids long. Germline V gene lookup returns CDR1 KGHSH and CDR2 LQKENI. The CDR3 sequence is CASSWTGAPNTEAFF. The CDR3 bases are TGTGCCAGCTCATGGACCGGGGCACCGAACACTGAAGCTTTCTTT.

This clone came up once. This sequence joins TRBV6-5 and TRBJ1-5; D is unresolved. The V gene's germline CDR1 is MNHEY and CDR2 SVGAGI. With 0 bases removed from V and 1 base from J, the gap between germline ends came to 7 bases. CDR3 length: 15 residues. Here the CDR3 reads CASSYSGKSNQPQHF. The DNA for the CDR3 is TGTGCCAGCAGTTACTCGGGGAAAAGCAATCAGCCCCAGCATTTT.

The chain combines TRBV6-2 or TRBV6-3 with TRBJ2-1; a weak D match, TRBD2 (6 bases). V was cut by 5 bases and J by 8 bases, with 16 bases left in between. This CDR3 has 14 amino acids. The germline V gene encodes CDR1 MNHEY and CDR2 SVGEGT. The CDR3 DNA reads TGTGCCAGCAGTCCCGGGGACTCCACGGATGAGCAGTTCTTC. Translation: CASSPGDSTDEQFF.

In its sample, this clone was seen once. The chain uses TRBV3-1 (or the pseudogene TRBV3-2) and TRBJ2-2, with D unclear. The germline CDR1 and CDR2 sequences are LGHDT and YNNKEL (reference sequence). The ends were cut back, 0 bases at V and 4 bases at J, with 18 bases in the middle. CDR3 length: 18 amino acids. The CDR3 protein is CASSQDPFRLTPTGELFF. The DNA for the CDR3 is TGTGCCAGCAGCCAAGATCCCTTTCGATTGACTCCCACCGGGGAGCTGTTTTTT.

This clone was recorded only once. The rearrangement links TRBV25-1 to TRBJ2-1; D may be TRBD2 (5 bases). Deletions cut 5 bases from V and 5 bases from J, with 13 bases between. Per germline, CDR1 MGHDK and CDR2 SYGVNS. CDR3 length: 14 residues. The CDR3 sequence: CASSKTRAHNEQFF. DNA of the CDR3: TGTGCCAGCAGTAAAACTAGGGCCCACAATGAGCAGTTCTTC.

The V and J genes are TRBV19 and TRBJ1-2; a possible D gene is TRBD1 (5 bases). Germline V lookup: CDR1 LNHDA, CDR2 SQIVND (reference sequence). The CDR3 contains 14 residues. Between the trimmed V and J ends, which lost 2 bases and 4 bases, there was a span of 11 bases. CDR3 in DNA: TGTGCCAGTAGTATACAGACAGAAGTCTATGGCTACACCTTC. Its protein product is CASSIQTEVYGYTF.

This chain connects TRBV3-1 (or the pseudogene TRBV3-2) to TRBJ2-3; D is possibly TRBD1 (6 bases). The CDR3 consists of 13 residues. Germline V gene sequence: CDR1 LGHDT, CDR2 YNNKEL (reference sequence). V lost 4 bases, J lost 5 bases, and 10 bases lay in between. As DNA, the CDR3 is TGTGCCAGCAGCCTTAGGACAGAAGATACGCAGTATTTT. It yields the protein CASSLRTEDTQYF.

The chain joins TRBV15 to TRBJ1-4; no clear D gene. Looked up from germline, CDR1 is LNHNV and CDR2 is YYDKDF (reference sequence). CDR3 length equals 13 residues. The V and J ends lost 3 bases and 10 bases respectively, with 12 bases between them. CDR3 sequence reads: CATSSLPVGKLFF. The CDR3 region has the DNA TGTGCCACCAGCAGTCTCCCTGTTGGAAAACTGTTTTTT.

This chain uses TRBV15 with TRBJ2-7, with D unresolved. The CDR3 is 15 amino acids. Germline loops: CDR1 LNHNV, CDR2 YYDKDF (reference sequence). The V gene lost 1 base and the J gene lost 5 bases, with 15 bases spanning the gap. As DNA, the CDR3 is TGTGCCACCAGCAGAGGCGAGCTGGGAAACGACGAGCAGTACTTC. Translating it yields CATSRGELGNDEQYF.

In DNA, the CDR3 is TGTGCCAGCATGATTAGGCTAGCGGGAAACTACGAGCAGTACTTC. As protein: CASMIRLAGNYEQYF. The V call is TRBV6-5, the J call TRBJ2-7; 9 bases are shared with TRBD2. Per the germline V gene, CDR1 is MNHEY and CDR2 is SVGAGI. J lost 3 bases, V lost 7 bases, and 10 bases had no gene match. The CDR3 sequence is 15 residues long.

V is TRBV7-2 and J is TRBJ2-1; 7 bases are a match to TRBD2. CDR1 SGHTA and CDR2 FQGNSA come from the germline V gene. The ends lost 2 bases at V and 2 bases at J; junction bases unmatched: 3. The CDR3 totals 15 residues. The CDR3, as DNA: TGTGCCAGCAGCTTATCGGGACTAACCTACAATGAGCAGTTCTTC. Its protein is CASSLSGLTYNEQFF. Complete variable domain (other parts from reference TRBV7-2 and TRBJ2-1): GAGVSQSPSNKVTEKGKDVELRCDPISGHTALYWYRQSLGQGLEFLIYFQGNSAPDKSGLPSDRFSAERTGGSVSTLTIQRTQQEDSAVYLCASSLSGLTYNEQFFGPGTRLTVL.